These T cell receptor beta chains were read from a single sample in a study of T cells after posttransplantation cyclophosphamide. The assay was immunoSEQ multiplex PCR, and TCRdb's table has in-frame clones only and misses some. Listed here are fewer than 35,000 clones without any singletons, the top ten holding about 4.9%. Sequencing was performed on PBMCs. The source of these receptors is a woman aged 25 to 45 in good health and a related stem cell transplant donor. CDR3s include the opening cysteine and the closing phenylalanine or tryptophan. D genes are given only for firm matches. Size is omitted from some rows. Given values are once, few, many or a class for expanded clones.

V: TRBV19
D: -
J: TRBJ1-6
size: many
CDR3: CASSITVHNSPLHF
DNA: TGTGCCAGTAGTATTACGGTCCATAATTCACCCCTCCACTTT

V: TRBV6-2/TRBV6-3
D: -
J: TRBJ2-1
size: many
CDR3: CASSPGDEQFF
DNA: TGTGCCAGCAGCCCCGGGGATGAGCAGTTCTTC

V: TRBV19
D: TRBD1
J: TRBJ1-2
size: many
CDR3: CASSLGTGDGYTF
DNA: TGTGCCAGTAGTCTCGGGACAGGGGACGGCTACACCTTC

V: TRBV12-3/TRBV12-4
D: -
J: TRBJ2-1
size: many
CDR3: CASRLGGGSGEQFF
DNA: TGTGCCAGCAGGCTAGGGGGGGGTAGCGGAGAGCAGTTCTTC

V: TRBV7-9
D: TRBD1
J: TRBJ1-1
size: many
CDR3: CASSWGTGRVTEAFF
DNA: TGTGCCAGCAGCTGGGGGACAGGGAGGGTCACTGAAGCTTTCTTT

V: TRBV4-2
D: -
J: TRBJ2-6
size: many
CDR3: CASSQDFSVGANVLTF
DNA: TGTGCCAGCAGCCAAGATTTCTCAGTTGGGGCCAACGTCCTGACTTTC

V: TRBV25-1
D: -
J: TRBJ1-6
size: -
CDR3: CASSEVVGGSPLHF
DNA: TGTGCCAGCAGTGAAGTCGTAGGGGGTTCACCCCTCCACTTT

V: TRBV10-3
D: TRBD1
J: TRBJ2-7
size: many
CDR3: CAISDPGQAGYEQYF
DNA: TGTGCCATCAGTGACCCGGGACAGGCGGGATACGAGCAGTACTTC

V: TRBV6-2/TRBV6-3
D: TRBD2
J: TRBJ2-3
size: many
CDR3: CASDRTSGGADTQYF
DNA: TGTGCCAGCGACAGGACTAGCGGGGGGGCAGATACGCAGTATTTT

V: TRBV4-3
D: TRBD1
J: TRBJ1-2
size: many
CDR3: CASSQEGGTGGRGYTF
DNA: TGCGCCAGCAGCCAAGAAGGAGGGACAGGGGGCCGGGGCTACACCTTC

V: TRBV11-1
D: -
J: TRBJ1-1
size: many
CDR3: CASSLVTVNTEAFF
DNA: TGTGCCAGCAGCTTAGTCACGGTGAACACTGAAGCTTTCTTT

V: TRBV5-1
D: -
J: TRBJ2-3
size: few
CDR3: CASSTGTHTDTQYF
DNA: TGCGCCAGCAGCACCGGGACTCACACAGATACGCAGTATTTT

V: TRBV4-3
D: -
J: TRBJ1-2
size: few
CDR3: CASSQDWSTTGNYGYTF
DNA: TGCGCCAGCAGCCAAGATTGGTCGACGACAGGAAACTATGGCTACACCTTC

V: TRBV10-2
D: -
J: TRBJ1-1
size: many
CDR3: CASSERWQPGNTEAFF
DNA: TGCGCCAGCAGTGAGAGGTGGCAGCCGGGGAACACTGAAGCTTTCTTT

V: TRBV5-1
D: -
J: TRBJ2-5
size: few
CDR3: CASSGGLGGETQYF
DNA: TGCGCCAGCAGCGGGGGCCTTGGAGGAGAGACCCAGTACTTC

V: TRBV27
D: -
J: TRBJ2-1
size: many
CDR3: CASSSWGGANNEQFF
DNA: TGTGCCAGCAGCTCCTGGGGGGGCGCAAACAATGAGCAGTTCTTC

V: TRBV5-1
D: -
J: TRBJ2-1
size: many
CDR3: CASSPRWQAYNEQFF
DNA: TGCGCCAGCAGCCCCAGATGGCAGGCCTACAATGAGCAGTTCTTC

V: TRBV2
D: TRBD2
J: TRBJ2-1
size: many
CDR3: CASTPGLAGGPRQFF
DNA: TGTGCCAGCACCCCGGGACTAGCGGGGGGGCCGCGGCAGTTCTTC

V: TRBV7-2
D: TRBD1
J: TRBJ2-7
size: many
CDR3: CASSQDRGIPSYEQYF
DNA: TGTGCCAGCAGCCAAGACAGGGGTATACCATCCTACGAGCAGTACTTC

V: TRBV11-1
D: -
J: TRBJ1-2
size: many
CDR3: CASSPLLYGYTF
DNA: TGTGCCAGCAGCCCACTCCTCTATGGCTACACCTTC

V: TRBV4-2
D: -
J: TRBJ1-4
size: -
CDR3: CASSQDLPGAGEKLFF
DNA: TGTGCCAGCAGCCAAGATCTTCCAGGGGCTGGGGAAAAACTGTTTTTT

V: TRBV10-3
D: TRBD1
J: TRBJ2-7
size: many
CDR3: CAISGRGYEQYF
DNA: TGTGCCATCAGTGGCAGGGGGTACGAGCAGTACTTC

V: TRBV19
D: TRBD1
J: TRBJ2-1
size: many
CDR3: CASIRTGYNEQFF
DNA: TGTGCCAGTATCCGGACAGGGTACAATGAGCAGTTCTTC

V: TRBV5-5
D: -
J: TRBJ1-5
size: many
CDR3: CASSQGVFDYEPQHF
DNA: TGTGCCAGCAGCCAGGGTGTTTTCGATTATGAGCCCCAGCATTTT

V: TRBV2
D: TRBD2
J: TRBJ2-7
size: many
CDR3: CASSDPRTSRSYEQYF
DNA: TGTGCCAGCAGTGACCCTAGGACTAGCAGGTCCTACGAGCAGTACTTC

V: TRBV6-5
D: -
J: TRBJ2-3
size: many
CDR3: CASSYSRAEHTDTQYF
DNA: TGTGCCAGCAGTTACTCGAGGGCAGAGCACACAGATACGCAGTATTTT

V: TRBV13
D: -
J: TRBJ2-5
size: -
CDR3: CASSAWQGTQYF
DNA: TGTGCCAGCAGCGCCTGGCAGGGGACCCAGTACTTC

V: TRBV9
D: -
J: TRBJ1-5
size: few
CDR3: CASSVFPGNQPQHF
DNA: TGTGCCAGCAGCGTATTCCCAGGGAATCAGCCCCAGCATTTT

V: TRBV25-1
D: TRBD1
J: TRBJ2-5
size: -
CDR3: CASSEQGAGGTQYF
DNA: TGTGCCAGCAGTGAACAGGGGGCTGGAGGGACCCAGTACTTC

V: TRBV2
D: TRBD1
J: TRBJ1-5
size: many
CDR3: CASSEWDRGNQPQHF
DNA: TGTGCCAGCAGTGAATGGGACAGGGGCAATCAGCCCCAGCATTTT

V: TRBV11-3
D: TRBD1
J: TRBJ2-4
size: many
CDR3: CASSQGGQNIQYF
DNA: TGTGCCAGCAGCCAAGGGGGCCAAAACATTCAGTACTTC

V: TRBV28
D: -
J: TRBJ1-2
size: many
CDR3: CASSRQSGYTF
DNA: TGTGCCAGCAGTCGACAGTCCGGCTACACCTTC

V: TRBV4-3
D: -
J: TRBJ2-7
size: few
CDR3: CASSQDNRAYEQYF
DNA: TGCGCCAGCAGCCAAGATAACAGGGCTTACGAGCAGTACTTC

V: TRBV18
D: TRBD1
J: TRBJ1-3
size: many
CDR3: CASSQTRTGLHSGNTIYF
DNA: TGTGCCAGCTCCCAAACTCGGACAGGGCTCCACTCTGGAAACACCATATATTTT

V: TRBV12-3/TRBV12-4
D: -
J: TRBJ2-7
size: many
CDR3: CASSLIGAEQYF
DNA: TGTGCCAGCAGTTTAATAGGGGCCGAGCAGTACTTC

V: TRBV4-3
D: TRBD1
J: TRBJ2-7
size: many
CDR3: CASSHLGQGAREQYF
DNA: TGCGCCAGCAGCCACCTCGGACAGGGGGCGCGGGAGCAGTACTTC

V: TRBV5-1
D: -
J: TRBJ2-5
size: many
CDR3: CASSLERQFQETQYF
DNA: TGCGCCAGCAGCTTGGAGCGCCAGTTCCAAGAGACCCAGTACTTC

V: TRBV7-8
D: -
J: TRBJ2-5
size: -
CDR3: CASSGGYRTSETQYF
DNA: TGTGCCAGCAGCGGGGGGTATAGGACGTCGGAGACCCAGTACTTC

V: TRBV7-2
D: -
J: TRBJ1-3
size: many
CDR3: CASSRQATSGNTIYF
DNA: TGTGCCAGCAGCCGACAGGCGACCTCTGGAAACACCATATATTTT

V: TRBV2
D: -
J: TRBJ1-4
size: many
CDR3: CASSGDLGSEKLFF
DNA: TGTGCCAGCAGTGGGGACTTGGGGAGTGAAAAACTGTTTTTT

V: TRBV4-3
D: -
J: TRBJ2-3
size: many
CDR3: CASSPTRSYADTQYF
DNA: TGCGCCAGCAGCCCCACTAGAAGTTATGCAGATACGCAGTATTTT

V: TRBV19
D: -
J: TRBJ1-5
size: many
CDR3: CASSIDQESEPQHF
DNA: TGTGCCAGTAGTATAGATCAGGAGTCGGAGCCCCAGCATTTT

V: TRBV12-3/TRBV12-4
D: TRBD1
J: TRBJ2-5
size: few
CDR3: CASSLRDRGLGYQETQYF
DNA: TGTGCCAGCAGTTTAAGGGACAGGGGGCTAGGGTACCAAGAGACCCAGTACTTC

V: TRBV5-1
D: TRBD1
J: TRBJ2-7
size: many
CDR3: CASSPGTGGLYEQYF
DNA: TGCGCCAGCAGCCCAGGGACAGGGGGCTTGTACGAGCAGTACTTC